Many counts were recorded for the clone carrying this T cell receptor beta chain. This record belongs to a study of T-cell reconstitution after alpha-beta-depleted transplantation in children. Using unique molecular identifiers, the investigators prepared the TCRbeta library. MiXCR, run by TCRdb on the PCR reads, gives a single entry per CDR3 protein. Of fewer than 550,000 distinct CDR3 sequences detected, around 9.9% appear once; the ten largest clones hold 4.5% to 7%. The material sequenced was PBMCs from the stem cell graft donor, taken from the stem cell graft. The TCR originated in a human donor who donated a stem cell graft to a child with acute myeloid leukemia.

The CDR3 protein is CASSSPSSGSTDTQYF. In nucleotides, the CDR3 is TGTGCCAGCAGTTCGCCTTCTAGCGGGAGCACAGATACGCAGTATTTT. The V and J genes are TRBV12-3 or TRBV12-4 and TRBJ2-3; 8 bases match TRBD2. V dropped 4 bases and J dropped 0; count of bases not matched to a gene: 6. The CDR3 covers 16 residues.